The 7 T cell receptor beta chains listed next were all sequenced from one sample in a study of shared clonotypes between healthy human individuals (dated by TCRdb to the early 2020s). CD8 naive samples were CD45RO-negative cells positively selected for CCR7, giving a CD45RA+CCR7+ population that excluded TemRA cells. The library was built by means of the immunoSEQ multiplex PCR assay. Sourced from immuneACCESS, this table was stored by TCRdb with only in-frame sequences that have V and J called. A share of the clones is absent; for the studies checked, an unresolved V gene accounts for under half, and the remainder has no known explanation. The sample table contains hundreds of thousands of clones; only one count was recorded for 90% to 95% of them. Together, the top ten hold 24% of the sample. Input material: naive CD8+ T cells sorted from blood. The meaning of the sample's cell subset or site label: CD45RA+CCR7+. These receptors were taken from a man younger than 45 in good health.

About this clone itself: The sample contains more than one DNA sequence encoding this CDR3. This chain uses TRBV27 with TRBJ1-1; tentative D call: TRBD1 (5 bases). The germline CDR1 and CDR2 sequences are MNHEY and SMNVEV (reference sequence). The CDR3 spans 11 residues. The germline V and J ends were trimmed by 5 bases and 5 bases, with 6 bases remaining between them. Here the CDR3 DNA reads TGTGCCAGCAGTCGGGGGACTGAAGCTTTCTTT. Translation gives CASSRGTEAFF.

The rearrangement uses TRBV4-1 and TRBJ2-3; D is possibly TRBD1 (6 bases). Trimming took off 2 bases at V and 4 bases at J, with 13 bases between the two ends. Per germline, CDR1 MGHRA and CDR2 YSYEKL. The CDR3 is made up of 15 amino acids. The CDR3 DNA reads as TGCGCCAGCAGCCAAAGGACAGTTAGCGCAGATACGCAGTATTTT. This encodes CASSQRTVSADTQYF.

DNA of the CDR3: TGTGCCAGCAGCGACGGGACAGAGTATGAAAAACTGTTTTTT. Amino acids: CASSDGTEYEKLFF. The chain is built from TRBV9 and TRBJ1-4; TRBD1 agrees at 7 bases. This CDR3 has 14 residues. V dropped 3 bases and J dropped 6; count of bases not matched to a gene: 5. From germline, CDR1 is SGDLS and CDR2 YYNGEE.

This sequence joins TRBV7-7 and TRBJ2-2; D is possibly TRBD1 or TRBD2 (7 bases each). The CDR3 length is 20 residues. Trimming stripped 3 bases from V and 6 bases from J, with 29 bases between. Looked up from germline, CDR1 is SSHAT and CDR2 is FNYEAQ (reference sequence). The CDR3 region has the DNA TGTGCCAGCAGCTTTCGTGTACGCCAGGGGGGGATCTCGGTCCCCGGGGAGCTGTTTTTT. Protein sequence: CASSFRVRQGGISVPGELFF.

This chain joins TRBV10-3 and TRBJ2-1; 8 nucleotides line up with TRBD2. This CDR3 contains 15 residues. V gave up 4 bases and J gave up 2 bases; unmatched junction bases: 4. Germline CDR1 is ENHRY and CDR2 is SYGVKD. CDR3 sequence: CAISGAGVTYNEQFF. Here the CDR3 DNA reads TGTGCCATCAGTGGAGCGGGAGTTACCTACAATGAGCAGTTCTTC.

Of note for this clone: Compared with germline, one end of the junction differs, possibly owing to a read error. The identical CDR3 is also encoded by other nucleotide sequences in the sample. The rearrangement joins TRBV10-3 to TRBJ2-7; TRBD2 might be the D (6 bases). Germline lookup yields CDR1 ENHRY and CDR2 SYGVKD. The CDR3 extends over 13 amino acids. Here the CDR3 reads CAIRDGSSYEQYF. CDR3 nucleotides: TGTGCCATCCGTGACGGGAGCTCCTACGAGCAGTACTTC.

J is TRBJ2-1 and V is TRBV9; TRBD2 matches 11 bases. Germline loops: CDR1 SGDLS, CDR2 YYNGEE. The CDR3 covers 17 residues. J was trimmed by 3 bases and V by 2 bases; bases with no gene match: 7. The DNA of the CDR3 is TGTGCCAGCAGCGTTAGCGGGGGGGAGAGTTTCTACAATGAGCAGTTCTTC. Translated: CASSVSGGESFYNEQFF. Together with reference TRBV9 and TRBJ2-1, the CDR3 gives the full variable domain: DSGVTQTPKHLITATGQRVTLRCSPRSGDLSVYWYQQSLDQGLQFLIQYYNGEERAKGNILERFSAQQFPDLHSELNLSSLELGDSALYFCASSVSGGESFYNEQFFGPGTRLTVL.